These T cell receptor beta chains were read from a single sample in a study of CD8 T cells in Susac syndrome. MiXCR, run by TCRdb on the immunoSEQ multiplex PCR reads, gives a single entry per CDR3 protein. This table has hundreds of thousands of distinct CDR3 sequences, more than 85% appearing once. Sequenced input: CD4+ T cells from PBMCs. These receptors came from a human donor with multiple sclerosis. CDR3s include the opening cysteine and the closing phenylalanine or tryptophan.

J,V,CDR3
TRBJ1-1,TRBV3-1,CASSQGESVAFF
TRBJ1-5,TRBV29-1,CSATTGPENQPQHF
TRBJ2-5,TRBV6-5,CASSYPASGGKRETQYF
TRBJ1-1,TRBV29-1,CSVEKGSVAEAFF
TRBJ2-4,TRBV20-1,CSLGSMDRNIQYF
TRBJ2-7,TRBV6-2/TRBV6-3,CASRQLAGAGSYEQYF
TRBJ2-1,TRBV9,CASSLRTGGSYNEQFF
TRBJ2-1,TRBV30,CAWSIPGTGDNEQFF
TRBJ2-3,TRBV9,CASSSLAGGGTDTQYF
TRBJ2-5,TRBV3-1,CASSLEAVGTQYF
TRBJ2-1,TRBV5-4,CASSPGTFSSYNEQFF
TRBJ1-1,TRBV3-1,CASSQTDRNTEAFF
TRBJ2-6,TRBV12-3/TRBV12-4,CASSTNRAGANVLTF
TRBJ2-1,TRBV29-1,CSVLPNYNEQFF
TRBJ2-5,TRBV12-3/TRBV12-4,CASNQAGRGETQYF
TRBJ1-1,TRBV30,CAWSVLSEAFF
TRBJ2-1,TRBV6-4,CASSASGITDEQFF
TRBJ2-5,TRBV30,CAWSTGSGETQYF
TRBJ2-2,TRBV24-1,CATSDSDRANTGELFF
TRBJ1-6,TRBV20-1,CSARVGNDSPLHF
TRBJ1-2,TRBV12-3/TRBV12-4,CASSLGLVLGYGYTF
TRBJ2-5,TRBV15,CATSRDAGSGTQYF
TRBJ2-3,TRBV29-1,CSARLAPSTDTQYF
TRBJ1-1,TRBV18,CASSLLNTEAFF
TRBJ1-1,TRBV19,CASGRGTKAFF
TRBJ1-1,TRBV29-1,CSVGWWGRNTEAFF
TRBJ2-5,TRBV9,CASSVGLPIRTQYF
TRBJ1-2,TRBV20-1,CSAHRADGYTF
TRBJ2-3,TRBV30,CAWGQSSTDTQYF
TRBJ1-1,TRBV20-1,CSASLRDRGLNTEAFF
TRBJ2-3,TRBV20-1,CSARSPGQGLDTQYF
TRBJ2-1,TRBV5-1,CASSFGTSRGYEQFF
TRBJ2-1,TRBV29-1,CSVGRTGAGEQFF
TRBJ2-3,TRBV7-9,CASSQDPNDTQYF
TRBJ2-2,TRBV30,CAWRTGGGLGELFF
TRBJ2-5,TRBV5-1,CASSRDSTQETQYF
TRBJ1-2,TRBV9,CASSAGWGQGALGYTF
TRBJ1-1,TRBV6-2/TRBV6-3,CASSYGIRAFF
TRBJ2-3,TRBV12-3/TRBV12-4,CASSTRAGESTDTQYF
TRBJ2-5,TRBV3-1,CASSPPAWLEETQYF
TRBJ2-1,TRBV3-1,CASSQRGSSYNEQFF
TRBJ2-5,TRBV20-1,CSASDGGTSGETQYF
TRBJ1-2,TRBV25-1,CASSPSEGYTF
TRBJ2-3,TRBV14,CASSHIGIEADTQYF
TRBJ1-5,TRBV30,CAWRADSNQPQHF
TRBJ2-3,TRBV29-1,CSVVVSVVSTDTQYF
TRBJ2-4,TRBV7-2,CASSPEGATKNIQYF